The sequence of this T cell receptor (beta chain) was determined in a study of blood T cell repertoires in COVID-19. On the study more broadly: The study drew acute and convalescent COVID-19 samples from the United States, Italy and Spain. T cells, B-cell-depleted T cells, or PBMCs supplied cDNA or gDNA.

Profiled with immunoSEQ multiplex PCR; TCRdb holds only in-frame clones, not every one. The data show about 430,000 clones, approximately 90% seen once. In germline, CDR1 is MDHEN, CDR2 SYDVKM. The CDR3 is made up of 16 amino acids. V gave up 1 base and J gave up 4 bases; unmatched junction bases: 6. Residents of 24 US areas, aged 18 to 89 years, made up the participants. Cohorts were assigned according to the clinical history that participants reported. Sequencing input: PBMCs or T cells enriched from blood (not recorded which). This receptor was taken from a woman between 18 and 29 years old who had been exposed to COVID-19. J is TRBJ2-5 and V is TRBV28, with 10 bases lining up with TRBD1. CDR3 coding DNA: TGTGCCAGCAGTTTATTCGGACAGGGGGATGGAGAGACCCAGTACTTC. This translates into CASSLFGQGDGETQYF.